The present T cell receptor beta chain was sequenced within a study of cytomegalovirus exposure and HLA in healthy donors. This clone was picked up a small number of times. The PCR had 60 Vbeta and 13 Jbeta primers. Clones were sequenced by immunoSEQ multiplex PCR, and TCRdb holds only the in-frame ones, with some missing. The sample consists of around 190,000 clones, under 85% of them appearing once. The V end lost 6 bases, the J end lost 2 bases, and 17 bases lay between the germline ends. CDR1 is MNHEY and CDR2 is SMNVEV in the germline V gene (reference sequence). The length of the CDR3 is 15 residues.

The sequencing sample was made of PBMCs. The origin of this receptor is a woman between 18 and 30 years old in good health and CMV-seronegative. The chain combines TRBV27 with TRBJ2-7, with a possible D match to TRBD1 (6 bases). CDR3 DNA sequence: TGTGCCAGCAGGCCCCAGGGGACATATACCTACGAGCAGTACTTC. Translating gives CASRPQGTYTYEQYF.